These 13 T cell receptor beta chains came from one sample sequenced in a study of T cell clusters in autoimmune cytopenias. TRB was amplified by touch-down multiplex PCR, primer pools A and B combined. Reprocessing the multiplex PCR reads, TCRdb reports a single entry for every CDR3 protein and omits DNA. This table holds roughly 10,000 distinct CDR3 sequences. TRB amplification used 250 ng of peripheral blood genomic DNA. The same data also contributed to another study, on T cell repertoires in aging, cancer and after chemotherapy.

Sequencing was done on a sample of peripheral blood. The source of these receptors is a human donor in good health.

V usage is TRBV19 and J usage is TRBJ1-4; without DNA, the TCRdb call of TRBD1 cannot be checked. Germline V gene lookup returns CDR1 LNHDA and CDR2 SQIVND (reference sequence). This CDR3 spans 16 amino acids. CDR3 protein: CASSIGGGPTNEKLFF.

The chain combines TRBV5-6 with TRBJ2-6; TCRdb designates TRBD2, a call that cannot be tested without DNA. The CDR3 has 19 residues. Per the germline V gene, CDR1 is SGHDT and CDR2 is YYEEEE. This CDR3 is CASSLGSAGRKPGANVLTF.

The V gene is TRBV19, the J gene TRBJ1-4; TCRdb reports TRBD1, a call that lacks DNA to check it against. The CDR3 is 13 residues long. The germline V gene has CDR1 LNHDA and CDR2 SQIVND (reference sequence). CDR3 amino acids: CASSHRGYEKLFF.

This chain connects TRBV30 to TRBJ2-3; TCRdb lists TRBD2, though no DNA is available to test this call. The CDR3 has 14 amino acids. CDR1 GTSNPN and CDR2 SVGIG come from the germline V gene (reference sequence). CDR3 in amino acids: CAWSQGLSTDTQYF.

The chain recombines TRBV19 with TRBJ2-7; there is no DNA to check the TCRdb D call of TRBD1. Germline V lookup: CDR1 LNHDA, CDR2 SQIVND (reference sequence). CDR3 length equals 13 residues. CDR3 protein: CASSIGPPYEQYF.

This clonotype is deemed medium-sized by its frequency. This sequence joins TRBV5-4 and TRBJ2-7; TCRdb's D call, TRBD2, is unchecked because there is no DNA. The CDR3 totals 16 residues. Germline V gives CDR1 SGHNT, CDR2 YYREEE (reference sequence). The CDR3 sequence is CASSSLIKRTSYEQYF.

Measured by frequency, this clonotype is medium-sized. The rearrangement links TRBV29-1 to TRBJ1-2. Germline V gives CDR1 SQVTM, CDR2 ANQGSEA. This CDR3 region has 11 residues. CDR3 loop: CSVGVAYGYTF.

The genes are TRBV30 and TRBJ2-3; lacking DNA, the TRBD2 call made by TCRdb goes unchecked. The germline CDR1 and CDR2 sequences are GTSNPN and SVGIG (reference sequence). The CDR3 consists of 16 residues. CDR3 amino acids: CAWSGERGGLIGTQYF.

The chain couples TRBV19 to TRBJ1-4. The CDR3 covers 14 residues. Germline V CDR1 and CDR2: LNHDA, SQIVND (reference sequence). This CDR3 is CASSTQSTNEKLFF.

The J gene is TRBJ2-1, the V gene TRBV19; as DNA is missing, the TRBD2 call by TCRdb cannot be tested. The germline V gene has CDR1 LNHDA and CDR2 SQIVND (reference sequence). The CDR3 spans 16 residues. The CDR3 is CASSFRTSGLSDEQFF.

This rearrangement joins TRBV19 to TRBJ2-5; as DNA is missing, the TRBD1 call by TCRdb cannot be tested. CDR1 and CDR2 (germline): LNHDA, SQIVND (reference sequence). CDR3 length: 14 residues. This CDR3 reads CASSIRQSRETQYF.

The V call is TRBV19, the J call TRBJ2-3; TCRdb's assignment of TRBD2 cannot be checked, as there is no DNA. The CDR3 covers 13 residues. CDR1 and CDR2 (germline): LNHDA, SQIVND (reference sequence). CDR3 amino acids: CASAILSTDTQYF.

This clonotype is classed as medium-sized by frequency. The chain combines TRBV19 with TRBJ2-2; the TCRdb call, TRBD1, lacks DNA for checking. The CDR3 is made up of 14 amino acids. The germline CDR1 and CDR2 sequences are LNHDA and SQIVND (reference sequence). Here the CDR3 reads CASGRGRGTGELFF.